The present entry profiles one T cell receptor (beta chain) with its context. Germline loops: CDR1 SGHRS, CDR2 YFSETQ. The CDR3 covers 15 residues. Unmatched junction bases numbered 12, after V lost 5 bases and J lost 7 bases. The TCR beta library used iRepertoire HTBI primers with Arm-PCR amplification of CDR3. MiXCR, run by TCRdb on the multiplex PCR reads, gives a single entry per CDR3 protein. Of roughly 530,000 distinct CDR3 sequences listed, about 16% are singletons. The time point: newly diagnosed GD, antithyroid drugs for less than 3 months. Extracted RNA from PBMCs served as the source of the TCR library. This sample is part of a study of regulatory T cells in long-lasting Graves disease. This sample also appeared in a second study, on T cells in Graves' hyperthyroidism and ophthalmopathy. That report notes: The study excluded patients with uncontrolled infection, other autoimmune disease, pregnancy or lactation. Most expanded thyroid clonotypes above 0.001 recurred in blood.

The chain employs TRBV5-1 and TRBJ2-3, with 8 bases that match TRBD1. The source of this sequence is a woman aged 35-65 years with Graves disease. The source material was peripheral blood mononuclear cells (PBMCs), sampled at new diagnosis, from a patient treated with antithyroid drugs. The CDR3 DNA reads TGCGCCAGCAGTAGATCGGGCCAGGGGGCTTATACGCAGTATTTT. This codes for CASSRSGQGAYTQYF. Full variable domain (rest looked up from reference TRBV5-1 and TRBJ2-3): KAGVTQTPRYLIKTRGQQVTLSCSPISGHRSVSWYQQTPGQGLQFLFEYFSETQRNKGNFPGRFSGRQFSNSRSEMNVSTLELGDSALYLCASSRSGQGAYTQYFGPGTRLTVL.